These T cell receptor beta chains were read from a single sample in a study of T cell responses to AZD1222 COVID-19 vaccine. Profiled with immunoSEQ multiplex PCR; TCRdb holds only in-frame clones, not every one. The sample records more than 65,000 clones, 85% to 90% being singletons. Here the sequenced sample was peripheral blood, taken on day 0 of AZD1222 vaccination. The source is an adult in good health. The conserved cysteine and the conserved F or W are not part of the CDR3 here.

length: 12; V: TRBV19; J: TRBJ1-1; CDR3: ASLPGRRNTEAF
length: 14; V: TRBV5-5; J: TRBJ2-2; CDR3: ASSPRDPTGAGELF
length: 10; V: TRBV28; J: TRBJ1-2; CDR3: ASSFPFGGYT
length: 13; V: TRBV15; J: TRBJ1-5; CDR3: ATSRDAGSRQPQH
length: 12; V: TRBV18; J: TRBJ2-1; CDR3: ASSGTGGRNEQF
length: 11; V: TRBV27; J: TRBJ1-2; CDR3: ASSPTPKGGYT
length: 14; V: TRBV7-8; J: TRBJ2-7; CDR3: ASSLAQIGTTYEQY
length: 14; V: TRBV5-1; J: TRBJ2-5; CDR3: ASSLALLAGEETQY
length: 12; V: TRBV6-4; J: TRBJ2-1; CDR3: ASSAGAGGHEQF
length: 11; V: TRBV24-1; J: TRBJ2-7; CDR3: ATARAGGYEQY
length: 12; V: TRBV5-1; J: TRBJ1-2; CDR3: ASSLETGIYGYT
length: 12; V: TRBV30; J: TRBJ1-5; CDR3: AWSGTGVLQPQH
length: 12; V: TRBV27; J: TRBJ2-1; CDR3: ASSGTSGNNEQF
length: 15; V: TRBV5-1; J: TRBJ2-1; CDR3: ASSSGLAGVGYNEQF
length: 12; V: TRBV19; J: TRBJ1-1; CDR3: ASSIQGATAEAF
length: 14; V: TRBV21-1; J: TRBJ1-5; CDR3: ASSKDPREGDQPQH
length: 12; V: TRBV7-9; J: TRBJ2-1; CDR3: ASSLGGTKVEQF
length: 10; V: TRBV19; J: TRBJ1-2; CDR3: ASSGQGIGYT
length: 10; V: TRBV7-9; J: TRBJ2-7; CDR3: ASSLELGEQY
length: 12; V: TRBV5-1; J: TRBJ2-2; CDR3: ASSQHVNTGELF
length: 12; V: TRBV11-3; J: TRBJ2-1; CDR3: ASSSSTGAGEQF
length: 11; V: TRBV10-3; J: TRBJ1-2; CDR3: AIRRQGRDGYT
length: 14; V: TRBV4-1; J: TRBJ2-7; CDR3: ASSQDYRGLPYEQY
length: 12; V: TRBV7-2; J: TRBJ1-1; CDR3: ASSLVVAGGEAF
length: 11; V: TRBV3-1/TRBV3-2; J: TRBJ2-2; CDR3: ASSPTIFGELF
length: 9; V: TRBV6-1; J: TRBJ1-2; CDR3: ASSDKVGYT
length: 11; V: TRBV18; J: TRBJ2-2; CDR3: ASSQQGTGELF